The next 25 T cell receptor beta chains were all read from a single sample in a study of blood T cell repertoires in COVID-19 (dated by TCRdb to the early 2020s). Libraries came from the immunoSEQ multiplex PCR assay. TCRdb's version of the immuneACCESS table is confined to in-frame rearrangements and falls short of the full clone set. An unresolved V gene accounts for under half of the shortfall where checked; the remainder is of unknown origin. Here the sample has 190,000 or so clones; almost 90% occur a single time. The ten biggest clones cover about 0.59% of the sample. Specimen: peripheral blood. These receptors were taken from a man aged 50-59 years with acute or convalescent COVID-19.

This chain joins TRBV5-8 and TRBJ2-7, with TRBD2 matching 12 bases. There are 16 residues in the CDR3. Germline CDR1 SGHTS, CDR2 YDEGEE. Unmatched junction bases numbered 8, after V lost 4 bases and J lost 3 bases. The DNA for the CDR3 is TGTGCCAGCAGCGCCCGCCGACTAGCGGGAGACTACGAGCAGTACTTC. As protein: CASSARRLAGDYEQYF.

A few counts support this clone. The V and J genes are TRBV2 and TRBJ1-1; D not certain. The ends were cut back, 8 bases at V and 1 base at J, with 8 bases in the middle. Germline CDR1 and CDR2: SNHLY and FYNNEI. The CDR3 contains 12 residues. The CDR3 DNA reads as TGTGCCAGCGAACGGGAGAACACTGAAGCTTTCTTT. It codes for CASERENTEAFF.

The genes are TRBV2 and TRBJ1-1; D possibly corresponds to TRBD1 (5 bases). V was clipped by 4 bases and J by 1 base, with 7 bases between them. The CDR3 length is 13 residues. Germline lookup yields CDR1 SNHLY and CDR2 FYNNEI. The CDR3 here is CASSARANTEAFF. The DNA of the CDR3 is TGTGCCAGCAGTGCCAGGGCGAACACTGAAGCTTTCTTT. Full variable domain (remainder filled in from reference TRBV2 and TRBJ1-1): EPEVTQTPSHQVTQMGQEVILRCVPISNHLYFYWYRQILGQKVEFLVSFYNNEISEKSEIFDDQFSVERPDGSNFTLKIRSTKLEDSAMYFCASSARANTEAFFGQGTRLTVV.

The chain links TRBV7-8 to TRBJ1-2; TRBD1 is a possible D gene (6 bases). The CDR3 covers 16 residues. V shed 1 base and J shed 8 bases, with 20 bases lying between them. Per germline, CDR1 SGHVS and CDR2 FQNEAQ. The CDR3 region is CASSLGGAGALEGYTF. The CDR3 nucleotides are TGTGCCAGCAGCTTAGGAGGTGCAGGGGCTTTGGAGGGCTACACCTTC.

The chain links TRBV4-3 to TRBJ1-3; TRBD1 matches 10 bases. The CDR3 consists of 14 residues. Trimming at V came to 3 bases and at J to 5 bases, leaving 1 base not matched to a gene. Germline lookup yields CDR1 LGHNA and CDR2 YSLEER. The CDR3 reads CASSQGQGRNTIYF. Here the CDR3 DNA reads TGCGCCAGCAGCCAGGGACAGGGGAGAAACACCATATATTTT.

V gene TRBV5-6 combines with J gene TRBJ2-3, with TRBD2 identical over 9 bases. Germline V gene sequence: CDR1 SGHDT, CDR2 YYEEEE. The CDR3 spans 15 residues. V shed 3 bases, J shed 2 bases, and the junction held 4 bases outside the gene matches. CDR3 region: CASSSVAGVTDTQYF. DNA for the CDR3: TGTGCCAGCAGCTCCGTAGCGGGGGTCACAGATACGCAGTATTTT.

J is TRBJ2-1 and V is TRBV6-5; no clear D. The CDR3 is 16 amino acids. V was cut by 0 bases and J by 7 bases, with 16 bases left in between. CDR1 MNHEY and CDR2 SVGAGI come from the germline V gene. The CDR3 is CASSYSRLEVRNEQFF. In DNA form, the CDR3 reads TGTGCCAGCAGTTACTCGAGACTTGAGGTCAGAAATGAGCAGTTCTTC.

The chain is built from TRBV5-4 and TRBJ2-5, with a tentative D call TRBD2 (6 bases). This CDR3 contains 15 residues. Between the trimmed V and J ends, which lost 4 bases and 2 bases, there was a span of 15 bases. Germline CDR1 and CDR2: SGHNT and YYREEE (reference sequence). In DNA form, the CDR3 reads TGTGCCAGCAGCGTTACCGGGACTTCGCAAGAGACCCAGTACTTC. Translated, it gives CASSVTGTSQETQYF.

J is TRBJ1-2 and V is TRBV6-5; 7 nucleotides match TRBD1. The CDR3 has 15 residues. Germline V gene lookup returns CDR1 MNHEY and CDR2 SVGAGI. The trim removed 0 bases at V and 4 bases at J, leaving 5 bases unmatched. CDR3 protein: CASSYSSYRGYGYTF. CDR3 nucleotides: TGTGCCAGCAGTTACTCGTCTTACAGGGGCTATGGCTACACCTTC.

The chain combines TRBV4-3 with TRBJ1-5, with 7 bases fitting TRBD1. V lost 2 bases to trimming and J lost 4 bases; unmatched junction nucleotides: 2. Germline CDR1 is LGHNA and CDR2 is YSLEER. The CDR3 runs to 14 residues. CDR3 DNA sequence: TGCGCCAGCAGCCAACAACAGGGGAATCAGCCCCAGCATTTT. Its translation is CASSQQQGNQPQHF.

The chain is built from TRBV6-5 and TRBJ1-2; 8 bases line up with TRBD1. Germline CDR1 reads MNHEY; CDR2 reads SVGAGI. V dropped 2 bases and J dropped 5; count of bases not matched to a gene: 4. This CDR3 contains 14 residues. CDR3 loop: CASSYRDRTYGYTF. In nucleotides, the CDR3 is TGTGCCAGCAGTTACCGGGACAGGACTTATGGCTACACCTTC.

The V gene is TRBV5-5, the J gene TRBJ2-5; 7 bases map to TRBD1. Germline V gene lookup returns CDR1 SGHKS and CDR2 YYEKEE (reference sequence). CDR3 size: 14 residues. Unmatched junction bases numbered 6, after V lost 5 bases and J lost 2 bases. CDR3 in DNA: TGTGCCAGCAGATCCGACAGGGAGCAAGAGACCCAGTACTTC. It codes for CASRSDREQETQYF.

This clone has a single count. This sequence joins TRBV4-3 and TRBJ1-2; 7 nucleotides match TRBD1. Germline V lookup: CDR1 LGHNA, CDR2 YSLEER. The CDR3 is 15 residues long. J gave up 4 bases and V 4 bases, and 9 bases lay outside the gene matches. CDR3 DNA sequence: TGCGCCAGCAGCCCAACAGGGGCTGCCGGCTATGGCTACACCTTC. Its protein is CASSPTGAAGYGYTF.

This clone was seen just once. V and J are TRBV19 and TRBJ1-4; 8 nucleotides line up with TRBD1. The CDR3 has 15 residues. Germline V gene sequence: CDR1 LNHDA, CDR2 SQIVND (reference sequence). The ends lost 5 bases at V and 6 bases at J; junction bases unmatched: 8. Here the CDR3 DNA reads TGTGCCAGTAGTTCCGGACAGGGACATCATGAAAAACTGTTTTTT. It codes for CASSSGQGHHEKLFF. Looking up the rest from reference TRBV19 and TRBJ1-4 gives the full variable domain: DGGITQSPKYLFRKEGQNVTLSCEQNLNHDAMYWYRQDPGQGLRLIYYSQIVNDFQKGDIAEGYSVSREKKESFPLTVTSAQKNPTAFYLCASSSGQGHHEKLFFGSGTQLSVL.

J is TRBJ2-2 and V is TRBV27; tentatively, D is TRBD2 (5 bases). This CDR3 is 16 amino acids long. V was pared by 5 bases and J by 5 bases, with 18 bases between. Germline loops: CDR1 MNHEY, CDR2 SMNVEV (reference sequence). CDR3 sequence reads: CASSTTRTGNTGELFF. As DNA, the CDR3 is TGTGCCAGCAGTACAACGCGGACGGGGAATACCGGGGAGCTGTTTTTT.

This clone was recorded only once. The chain links TRBV20-1 to TRBJ1-1, with TRBD1 identical over 7 bases. CDR1 and CDR2 from the germline V gene are DFQATT and SNEGSKA (reference sequence). CDR3 size: 16 residues. V gave up 3 bases and J gave up 2 bases; unmatched junction bases: 12. As DNA, the CDR3 is TGCAGTGCTAGTGGACGGGGACAGACAAGAAACACTGAAGCTTTCTTT. Translation: CSASGRGQTRNTEAFF.

The chain links TRBV6-5 to TRBJ2-3, with D possibly being TRBD1 (5 bases). The CDR3 consists of 15 residues. The V and J ends lost 2 bases and 7 bases respectively, with 16 bases between them. Per germline, CDR1 MNHEY and CDR2 SVGAGI. The DNA for the CDR3 is TGTGCCAGCAGTTACGCAGGGATTTCGTCATATACGCAGTATTTT. It codes for CASSYAGISSYTQYF.

This clone has just a few counts. This chain uses TRBV10-3 with TRBJ2-3; 7 nucleotides agree with TRBD2. V lost 2 bases to trimming and J lost 1 base; unmatched junction nucleotides: 6. The CDR3 is 16 amino acids. Germline V lookup: CDR1 ENHRY, CDR2 SYGVKD. The CDR3 bases are TGTGCCATCAGTGAGAATGGTGCGGGAGGCACAGATACGCAGTATTTT. This codes for CAISENGAGGTDTQYF.

The chain is built from TRBV5-1 and TRBJ2-2; 8 positions agree with TRBD2. The CDR3 contains 14 residues. Unmatched junction bases numbered 4, after V lost 5 bases and J lost 4 bases. Germline CDR1 SGHRS, CDR2 YFSETQ. The CDR3 DNA is TGCGCCAGCAGGCCGGGAGGGGGCACCGGGGAGCTGTTTTTT. It codes for CASRPGGGTGELFF. Filled out from reference TRBV5-1 and TRBJ2-2, the complete variable domain reads KAGVTQTPRYLIKTRGQQVTLSCSPISGHRSVSWYQQTPGQGLQFLFEYFSETQRNKGNFPGRFSGRQFSNSRSEMNVSTLELGDSALYLCASRPGGGTGELFFGEGSRLTVL.

The chain couples TRBV7-9 to TRBJ1-5, with D uncertain. Trimming pared 6 bases from V and 6 bases from J, leaving 21 bases between. Germline V lookup: CDR1 SEHNR, CDR2 FQNEAQ (reference sequence). This CDR3 has 16 amino acids. CDR3: CASSPGWMYSVQPQHF. In nucleotides, the CDR3 is TGTGCCAGCAGTCCAGGATGGATGTACTCGGTTCAGCCCCAGCATTTT. The full variable domain, completed using reference TRBV7-9 and TRBJ1-5, is DTGVSQNPRHKITKRGQNVTFRCDPISEHNRLYWYRQTLGQGPEFLTYFQNEAQLEKSRLLSDRFSAERPKGSFSTLEIQRTEQGDSAMYLCASSPGWMYSVQPQHFGDGTRLSIL.

This chain connects TRBV5-5 to TRBJ2-7; TRBD2 is a possible D gene (5 bases). The CDR3 runs to 14 residues. Germline V gives CDR1 SGHKS, CDR2 YYEKEE (reference sequence). Between the trimmed V and J ends, which lost 0 bases and 7 bases, there was a span of 14 bases. CDR3 nucleotide sequence: TGTGCCAGCAGCTTGGTGGGTAGCGTCGGGGAGCAGTACGTC. This translates into CASSLVGSVGEQYV.

This sequence joins TRBV3-1 (or the pseudogene TRBV3-2) and TRBJ2-7; tentatively, D is TRBD2 (6 bases). The CDR3 consists of 15 residues. Germline-derived CDR1 and CDR2 are LGHDT and YNNKEL (reference sequence). Trimming took off 0 bases at V and 3 bases at J, with 12 bases between the two ends. CDR3 coding DNA: TGTGCCAGCAGCCAAGAGACGGGACTCTACTACGAGCAGTACTTC. Protein product: CASSQETGLYYEQYF.

V usage is TRBV27 and J usage is TRBJ2-7; 14 bases line up with TRBD2. This CDR3 is 15 amino acids long. With 5 bases clipped from V and 3 bases from J, the junction kept 3 bases outside the gene matches. Germline CDR1 and CDR2: MNHEY and SMNVEV (reference sequence). DNA of the CDR3: TGTGCCAGCAGTAGGACTAGCGGGAGGAACTACGAGCAGTACTTC. The encoded protein is CASSRTSGRNYEQYF.

J is TRBJ1-1 and V is TRBV7-9; unclear D gene. Trimming stripped 5 bases from V and 1 base from J, with 8 bases between. The CDR3 covers 13 residues. The germline CDR1 and CDR2 sequences are SEHNR and FQNEAQ (reference sequence). The CDR3 bases are TGTGCCAGCAGCGCACTCACGAACACTGAAGCTTTCTTT. Translating it yields CASSALTNTEAFF. The entire variable domain, with the rest obtained from reference TRBV7-9 and TRBJ1-1, is as follows: DTGVSQNPRHKITKRGQNVTFRCDPISEHNRLYWYRQTLGQGPEFLTYFQNEAQLEKSRLLSDRFSAERPKGSFSTLEIQRTEQGDSAMYLCASSALTNTEAFFGQGTRLTVV.

The rearrangement links TRBV5-5 to TRBJ1-1, with no clear D. Per the germline V gene, CDR1 is SGHKS and CDR2 is YYEKEE (reference sequence). V was trimmed by 4 bases and J by 7 bases, leaving 14 bases between them. This CDR3 is 13 amino acids long. CDR3 protein: CASSPWEPDEAFF. The CDR3 nucleotides are TGTGCCAGCAGCCCCTGGGAGCCCGATGAAGCTTTCTTT.